This is a list of T cell receptor beta chains from one sample in a study of cytomegalovirus exposure and HLA in healthy donors. The protocol was immunoSEQ multiplex PCR, while the TCRdb copy is restricted to in-frame clones and leaves out a portion. The table shows 150,000 to 200,000 clones, with around 83% occurring only once. The sequenced material came from PBMCs. The source of these receptors is a man aged 50-59 years in good health and CMV-seropositive. The CDR3 runs from the conserved cysteine through the conserved F or W. The D gene is left open where the match is weak. Rows may omit the clone size; those that give it use once, few, many or a size class.

TGCGCCAGCAGCTCGGGACAGTCTTATAATTCACCCCTCCACTTT | CASSSGQSYNSPLHF | TRBJ1-6 | TRBV5-1 | 15 | TRBD1 | -
TGTGCCAGCAGCTTAGAAAGGACGGGAAATGAGCAGTTCTTC | CASSLERTGNEQFF | TRBJ2-1 | TRBV11-2 | 14 | - | -
TGTGCCAGCGCTTCGAGGGGGACCGACTACGAGCAGTACTTC | CASASRGTDYEQYF | TRBJ2-7 | TRBV27 | 14 | - | -
TGTGCCATCATGGGCAGGGTGGGGGGGAACACTGAAGCTTTCTTT | CAIMGRVGGNTEAFF | TRBJ1-1 | TRBV10-3 | 15 | - | -
TGTGCCATCAGTGAGTCGACGGCTAGCTCCTATAATTCACCCCTCCACTTT | CAISESTASSYNSPLHF | TRBJ1-6 | TRBV10-3 | 17 | - | -
TGTGCCTGGAGTGTACCACTAGCGGGGGGCACAGATACGCAGTATTTT | CAWSVPLAGGTDTQYF | TRBJ2-3 | TRBV30 | 16 | TRBD2 | -
TGTGCCAGTAGTTCCGTTGGGAGGGACTCTGGAAACACCATATATTTT | CASSSVGRDSGNTIYF | TRBJ1-3 | TRBV19 | 16 | - | -
TGCGCCAGCAGCCAGAGTACCGGGACTGATAACTATGGCTACACCTTC | CASSQSTGTDNYGYTF | TRBJ1-2 | TRBV4-1 | 16 | - | few
TGTGCCAGCTCACCAGCGGGAATAACCTACGAGCAGTACTTC | CASSPAGITYEQYF | TRBJ2-7 | TRBV18 | 14 | - | -
TGTGCCAGCAGCCAAGAAAGAGGAAGTCAAGCAACCGGGGAGCTGTTTTTT | CASSQERGSQATGELFF | TRBJ2-2 | TRBV14 | 17 | - | -
TGTGCCAGCAGCTTGGGAGCGAGTGAGCAGTTCTTC | CASSLGASEQFF | TRBJ2-1 | TRBV5-4 | 12 | - | -
TGTGCCACGGAGGGGCAAAGCTCCTACAATGAGCAGTTCTTC | CATEGQSSYNEQFF | TRBJ2-1 | TRBV28 | 14 | - | -
TGCGCCAGCAGCCCGGGTACAGGGGAAGAGACCCAGTACTTC | CASSPGTGEETQYF | TRBJ2-5 | TRBV5-1 | 14 | TRBD1 | few
TGTGCCAGCAGTTTAGACAGGAAGGCTAACTATGGCTACACCTTC | CASSLDRKANYGYTF | TRBJ1-2 | TRBV27 | 15 | - | -
TGCAGTGCTAAGACAGGATCCGAGCAGTACTTC | CSAKTGSEQYF | TRBJ2-7 | TRBV20-1 | 11 | - | once
TGCGCCAGCAGCTTGGACCCACAGGTATCTACCTACGAGCAGTACTTC | CASSLDPQVSTYEQYF | TRBJ2-7 | TRBV5-1 | 16 | - | -
TGTGCCAGCAGTCCCCTATTGGGCAGGAGGCGTGACGAAGCTTTCTTT | CASSPLLGRRRDEAFF | TRBJ1-1 | TRBV11-2 | 16 | - | -
TGCAGCGCTAGAAGGACTGGCGGGGAGCTGTTTTTT | CSARRTGGELFF | TRBJ2-2 | TRBV29-1 | 12 | - | -
TGTGCCAGCAGCCTTAGCGGACAAGAGACCCAGTACTTC | CASSLSGQETQYF | TRBJ2-5 | TRBV9 | 13 | - | few
TGTGCCAGCAAGGGGACAGAGAATGAAAAACTGTTTTTT | CASKGTENEKLFF | TRBJ1-4 | TRBV2 | 13 | TRBD1 | -
TGTGCCAGCAGCTTCGGGGGGGCTGGTGAAAAACTGTTTTTT | CASSFGGAGEKLFF | TRBJ1-4 | TRBV5-4 | 14 | - | -
TGTGCCAGCAGACCCAGCGGGAGTTTCACCGGGGAGCTGTTTTTT | CASRPSGSFTGELFF | TRBJ2-2 | TRBV7-9 | 15 | TRBD2 | -
TGTGCCAGCTCACTTCTCAGGGTAGAATCACCCCTCCACTTT | CASSLLRVESPLHF | TRBJ1-6 | TRBV18 | 14 | - | -
TGTGCCAGTAGTATAGGTACAGGGGGGTCGAACACTGAAGCTTTCTTT | CASSIGTGGSNTEAFF | TRBJ1-1 | TRBV19 | 16 | TRBD1 | -
TGTGCCAGTAGTCTGGGGACAGCGGGAAACACCATATATTTT | CASSLGTAGNTIYF | TRBJ1-3 | TRBV19 | 14 | TRBD1 | -
TGTGCCAGCAGCTTTGGACTAGCGGGAGTTTACGAGCAGTACTTC | CASSFGLAGVYEQYF | TRBJ2-7 | TRBV13 | 15 | TRBD2 | -
TGTGCCAGCAGCTTAGGGCAGGTTTACAATGAGCAGTTCTTC | CASSLGQVYNEQFF | TRBJ2-1 | TRBV7-3 | 14 | - | -
TGTGCCAGCAGCTACCGGGGGGGGGTGTACGAGCAGTACTTC | CASSYRGGVYEQYF | TRBJ2-7 | TRBV7-2 | 14 | TRBD2 | -
TGTGCCAGCAGTCGGAAGACAGGACCGAATTCACCCCTCCACTTT | CASSRKTGPNSPLHF | TRBJ1-6 | TRBV7-8 | 15 | - | -
TGTGCCAGCAGCTTAGGAACAGGGGTGTTGGACACCATATATTTT | CASSLGTGVLDTIYF | TRBJ1-3 | TRBV7-9 | 15 | TRBD1 | -
TGTGCCATCAGTGACGGGGGGAACACTGAAGCTTTCTTT | CAISDGGNTEAFF | TRBJ1-1 | TRBV10-3 | 13 | - | -
TGTGCCAGCAGTGTTGCAGGTAGCAATCAGCCCCAGCATTTT | CASSVAGSNQPQHF | TRBJ1-5 | TRBV2 | 14 | - | -
TGCGCCAGCAGCCAAACTAGCGGGGAACTGTATTTT | CASSQTSGELYF | TRBJ2-3 | TRBV4-3 | 12 | TRBD2 | -
TGTGCCACCAGCGATGGGCGACAGGGTCCCCATGAGCAGTTCTTC | CATSDGRQGPHEQFF | TRBJ2-1 | TRBV15 | 15 | TRBD1 | -
TGCAGCGTCATAATACAGGGGAGGACAGATACGCAGTATTTT | CSVIIQGRTDTQYF | TRBJ2-3 | TRBV29-1 | 14 | - | -
TGTGCCAGCAGAAGTGCCGGGACAGGGTACACAGATACGCAGTATTTT | CASRSAGTGYTDTQYF | TRBJ2-3 | TRBV5-6 | 16 | TRBD1 | -
TGTGCCAGCAGCTTAGCGTGGGGGGTAGGTTCACCCCTCCACTTT | CASSLAWGVGSPLHF | TRBJ1-6 | TRBV7-2 | 15 | - | once
TGTGCCAGCAGGCTCCTAGCGGGATTGTCTTGGTTCTTC | CASRLLAGLSWFF | TRBJ2-1 | TRBV6-1 | 13 | TRBD2 | -
TGCAGCGTCTATATTTACACTAGCGGGAGAGGTTTTGAGCAGTACTTC | CSVYIYTSGRGFEQYF | TRBJ2-5 | TRBV29-1 | 16 | TRBD2 | -
TGTGCCAGCAGCAATGCTCGACTAGCGAGCTCCTACGAGCAGTACTTC | CASSNARLASSYEQYF | TRBJ2-7 | TRBV13 | 16 | TRBD2 | -
TGTGCCGGGACTAGCTTTGGGAATGAGCAGTTCTTC | CAGTSFGNEQFF | TRBJ2-1 | TRBV6-1 | 12 | TRBD2 | -
TGCAGTGCTCTATATGATGAAAAACTGTTTTTT | CSALYDEKLFF | TRBJ1-4 | TRBV20-1 | 11 | - | -
TGTGCCTACTCACACAGCACTAACTATGGCTACACCTTC | CAYSHSTNYGYTF | TRBJ1-2 | TRBV30 | 13 | - | -
TGCGCCAGCAGTCAAACTAGCAGCAGCTACAATGAGCAGTTCTTC | CASSQTSSSYNEQFF | TRBJ2-1 | TRBV4-1 | 15 | - | -
TGTGCCAGCAGCTCCTCCTTATGGCGGGGGGGCAGGGAGACCCAGTACTTC | CASSSSLWRGGRETQYF | TRBJ2-5 | TRBV7-2 | 17 | TRBD2 | once
TGTGCCAGTAGTCGGACAGGGGATCAGCCCCAGCATTTT | CASSRTGDQPQHF | TRBJ1-5 | TRBV19 | 13 | TRBD1 | -
TGTGCCAGCAGCTTAGCGGACAGGGGGCGCGGGAACACTGAAGCTTTCTTT | CASSLADRGRGNTEAFF | TRBJ1-1 | TRBV11-2 | 17 | TRBD1 | -
TGTGCCAGCAGAAGAGATGTCAATCAGCCCCAGCATTTT | CASRRDVNQPQHF | TRBJ1-5 | TRBV5-5 | 13 | - | -